The 11 T cell receptor beta chains presented below share a single source sample, sequenced in a study of PD-1 blockade in classical Hodgkin lymphoma. Documented time point: cycle 4 day 1 (C4D1), after about 6 weeks of nivolumab. Each and every patient relapsed after autologous stem cell transplantation, and patients got differing brentuximab vedotin exposure. The method was immunoSEQ multiplex PCR; TCRdb's version includes in-frame clones alone and lacks a portion of them. The repertoire holds some 48,000 clones, approximately 80% seen once, with 15% to 20% in the top ten. The specimen comprised peripheral blood mononuclear cells (PBMCs), sampled before the fourth cycle of nivolumab. The source of these receptors is a human donor with classical Hodgkin lymphoma.

This sequence joins TRBV11-2 and TRBJ2-7, with TRBD1 matching over 7 bases. The CDR3 spans 16 residues. From germline, CDR1 is SGHAT and CDR2 FQNNGV. The V segment lost 3 bases and the J segment 2 bases; nucleotides outside the gene matches: 10. CDR3 coding DNA: TGTGCCAGCAGCTTTCCACTACAGGGGAACCCCTACGAGCAGTACTTC. This encodes CASSFPLQGNPYEQYF.

A remark on this clone: Other nucleotide sequences from this sample produce the same CDR3. This chain connects TRBV6-1 to TRBJ2-3, with D perhaps matching TRBD2 (6 bases). This CDR3 spans 16 amino acids. Trimming removed 4 bases from V and 1 base from J, with 15 bases in between. Germline values: CDR1 MNHNS, CDR2 SASEGT. The CDR3 reads CASSVSSGSRTDTQYF. The CDR3, as DNA: TGTGCCAGCAGTGTCTCGTCCGGGAGCCGCACAGATACGCAGTATTTT.

The chain combines TRBV29-1 with TRBJ2-5; 10 bases map to TRBD2. Looked up from germline, CDR1 is SQVTM and CDR2 is ANQGSEA. The CDR3 is made up of 14 amino acids. The V segment lost 6 bases and the J segment 2 bases; nucleotides outside the gene matches: 6. The CDR3 loop is CSVGRTSGQETQYF. CDR3 DNA: TGCAGCGTAGGTAGGACTAGCGGTCAAGAGACCCAGTACTTC.

This chain connects TRBV19 to TRBJ1-1, with a tentative D call TRBD1 (5 bases). The CDR3 has 15 residues. Germline CDR1 and CDR2: LNHDA and SQIVND (reference sequence). Trimming cost V 5 bases and J 1 base, with 14 bases left between them. CDR3 in DNA: TGTGCCAGTAGTGTGTATGGGCAGGGGAACACTGAAGCTTTCTTT. Its protein is CASSVYGQGNTEAFF.

J is TRBJ1-1 and V is TRBV6-1; D may be TRBD1 (5 bases). Germline loops: CDR1 MNHNS, CDR2 SASEGT. There are 13 residues in the CDR3. V was pared by 6 bases and J by 10 bases, with 18 bases between. The CDR3, as DNA: TGTGCCAGCAGCCTCGACAGCCCGCTTGCAGCTTTCTTT. It specifies CASSLDSPLAAFF.

The chain has TRBV30 and TRBJ1-2; D is unresolved. Germline V lookup: CDR1 GTSNPN, CDR2 SVGIG (reference sequence). This CDR3 comprises 12 residues. V was clipped by 3 bases and J by 8 bases, with 13 bases between them. Here the CDR3 reads CAWRPLSVGYTF. CDR3 sequence (DNA): TGTGCCTGGAGACCTTTGTCGGTCGGCTACACCTTC.

The rearrangement joins TRBV28 to TRBJ1-2; 7 bases map to TRBD1. The CDR3 length is 18 residues. CDR1 is MDHEN, CDR2 SYDVKM, per germline. Trimming removed 5 bases from V and 0 bases from J; junction bases left unmatched: 15. Written as DNA, the CDR3 is TGTGCCAGCAGTAGAGGAGCACCGGGACAGATTACTAACTATGGCTACACCTTC. It yields the protein CASSRGAPGQITNYGYTF.

J is TRBJ1-4 and V is TRBV5-4, with 11 bases that match TRBD1. Germline V CDR1 and CDR2: SGHNT, YYREEE (reference sequence). The CDR3 consists of 18 residues. V shed 4 bases and J 2 bases; nucleotides not matched to a gene: 10. The CDR3 sequence is CASSRGQGAGRTNEKLFF. As DNA, the CDR3 is TGTGCCAGCAGCAGAGGACAGGGGGCCGGCAGGACTAATGAAAAACTGTTTTTT.

The V and J genes are TRBV30 and TRBJ1-5; a weak D match, TRBD1 (6 bases). Germline assignment: CDR1 GTSNPN and CDR2 SVGIG (reference sequence). Trimming took off 4 bases at V and 6 bases at J, with 13 bases between the two ends. The CDR3 has 13 amino acids. The CDR3 nucleotides read TGTGCCTGGAAGGGGCAGGACAGTCAGCCCCAGCATTTT. It encodes CAWKGQDSQPQHF.

This clone was counted a single time. The chain combines TRBV4-2 with TRBJ2-7; 8 bases agree with TRBD2. The CDR3 totals 15 residues. The ends lost 2 bases at V and 4 bases at J; junction bases unmatched: 7. Germline V CDR1 and CDR2: LGHNA, YNFKEQ. The CDR3 DNA follows: TGTGCCAGCAGCCAACGCCCAGCGGGAGCTTACGAGCAGTACTTC. Amino acid sequence: CASSQRPAGAYEQYF.

This sequence joins TRBV7-3 and TRBJ2-2; possible D gene TRBD2, 5 bases. The CDR3 contains 16 residues. V lost 5 bases and J lost 1, with 14 bases in between. Germline CDR1 and CDR2: SGHTA and FQGTGA. This CDR3 is CASSRPDGKNTGELFF. The CDR3 region has the DNA TGTGCCAGCAGCCGACCCGACGGGAAGAACACCGGGGAGCTGTTTTTT.